The rows below give T cell receptor beta chains drawn from one sample of a study of T cells after yellow fever vaccination. From the 5' RACE reads, TCRdb called clonotypes with MiXCR, one entry per CDR3 protein. The sample has some 550,000 distinct CDR3 sequences; roughly 21% are singletons. The sequenced sample was PBMCs, obtained 15 days after the yellow fever booster vaccination. These receptors originate from a man aged 25 to 45 who received the YFV17D yellow fever vaccine. Each CDR3 is given with its conserved first and last residue. D genes are given only for firm matches. Size is omitted from some rows. Given values are once, few, many or a class for expanded clones.

v_call	clone_size	j_call	d_call	cdr3_nt	cdr3_aa
TRBV5-1	.	TRBJ2-1	.	TGCGCCAGCAGCTTGGTTCTGCACCGAGGCTCCTACAATGAGCAGTTCTTC	CASSLVLHRGSYNEQFF
TRBV7-2	.	TRBJ2-5	TRBD2	TGTGCCAGCAGCTTAGGGCCACTAGCGGGAGGCCCCCAAGAGACCCAGTACTTC	CASSLGPLAGGPQETQYF
TRBV5-1	.	TRBJ2-7	.	TGCGCCAGCAGACCTAGAGGTCAGAACCTCTCCTACAAGCAGTACTTC	CASRPRGQNLSYKQYF
TRBV15	.	TRBJ2-7	TRBD1	TGTGCCACCAGCAGACCCGGGACAGGCTCCTACGAGCAGTACTTC	CATSRPGTGSYEQYF
TRBV20-1	.	TRBJ2-2	.	TGCAGTGCTAGACAGGACCCCGGGGAGCTGTTTTTT	CSARQDPGELFF
TRBV28	.	TRBJ2-7	TRBD1	TGTGCCAGCAGGGCACAGGGGCTGTACGAGCAGTACTTC	CASRAQGLYEQYF
TRBV7-6	few	TRBJ2-1	.	TGTGCCAGCAGCCTACGGCCGGGTTTCAACAATGAGCAGTTCTTC	CASSLRPGFNNEQFF
TRBV7-9	.	TRBJ2-7	.	TGTGCCAGCAGCCGCACCCCGCGGTCCTACCAGCAGTACTTC	CASSRTPRSYQQYF
TRBV30	few	TRBJ2-2	TRBD1	TGTGCCCTACGGACAGGGAACACCGGGGAGCTGTTTTTT	CALRTGNTGELFF
TRBV27	few	TRBJ2-1	.	TGTGCCAGCAGTTCAAATAGCCGCAATGAGCAGTTCTTC	CASSSNSRNEQFF
TRBV7-8	.	TRBJ2-1	TRBD2	TGTGCCAGCAGCTTAGGCTGGCGGGAGGCCTACAATGAGCAGTTCTTC	CASSLGWREAYNEQFF
TRBV7-6	.	TRBJ1-6	.	TGTGCCAGCAGCTTAGTGACAGACCGAAATTCACCCCTCCACTTT	CASSLVTDRNSPLHF
TRBV5-1	many	TRBJ1-6	.	TGCGCCAGCAGCTTGCTTGGTTCACCCCTCCACTTT	CASSLLGSPLHF
TRBV7-9	.	TRBJ1-6	.	TGTGCCAGCAGCTTAGGAGCCGGGGCCCTCCACTTT	CASSLGAGALHF
TRBV7-6	.	TRBJ2-7	.	TGTGCCAGCAGCCCCATAAAGGGAAGGACCTACGAGCAGTACTTC	CASSPIKGRTYEQYF
TRBV4-3	few	TRBJ2-3	.	TGCGCCAGCAGCCAAGAGTGGCGAGCTAGCAGCACAGATACGCAGTATTTT	CASSQEWRASSTDTQYF
TRBV5-1	.	TRBJ2-3	TRBD2	TGCGCCAGCAGCCGAACCGGGACTAGCGGCCTAGATACGCAGTATTTT	CASSRTGTSGLDTQYF
TRBV7-2	.	TRBJ2-1	.	TGTGCCAGCAGCTTAGTTGCGCACCTAGGCGATGAGCAGTTCTTC	CASSLVAHLGDEQFF
TRBV28	few	TRBJ2-3	.	TGTGCCAGCAGACGAATAACAGATACGCAGTATTTT	CASRRITDTQYF
TRBV20-1	.	TRBJ2-7	TRBD1	TGCAGTGCTGAGTGGACAGGGGGCGGGTACGAGCAGTACTTC	CSAEWTGGGYEQYF
TRBV7-2	many	TRBJ2-2	TRBD1	TGTGCCAGCAGCTTCACAGGGGGCACCGGGGAGCTGTTTTTT	CASSFTGGTGELFF
TRBV19	.	TRBJ2-5	.	TGTGCCAGTACCCCCACGGAAGGTCAAGAGACCCAGTACTTC	CASTPTEGQETQYF
TRBV18	.	TRBJ1-6	.	TGTGCCAGCTCACCACAAGCGACAGGATACTCCAATTCACCCCTCCACTTT	CASSPQATGYSNSPLHF
TRBV27	few	TRBJ2-3	TRBD2	TGTGCCAGCAGTTTAATGGCGGGAGTCAGGGCAGATACGCAGTATTTT	CASSLMAGVRADTQYF
TRBV15	.	TRBJ2-1	.	TGTGCCACCAGCAGAGAGGTCGGTGAGCAGTTCTTC	CATSREVGEQFF
TRBV2	.	TRBJ2-6	TRBD2	TGTGCCAGCAGTGGGTCTAGCGGCCGGCGACGTATAACTGGTGGGGCCAACGTCCTGACTTTC	CASSGSSGRRRITGGANVLTF
TRBV6-5	many	TRBJ2-1	TRBD2	TGTGCCAGCAGTTACACGACTAGCGGGAGGGCGCAGGAGCAGTTCTTC	CASSYTTSGRAQEQFF
TRBV7-2	.	TRBJ2-1	TRBD1	TGTGCCAGCAGCTTCGACAGGGAGTATGAGCTGTTCTTC	CASSFDREYELFF
TRBV10-3	few	TRBJ2-1	.	TGTGCCATCAGAGGGGGCTCCTACAATGAGCAGTTCTTC	CAIRGGSYNEQFF
TRBV29-1	few	TRBJ2-5	TRBD1	TGCAGCGTTTCATCAGGGGGCCAAGAGACCCAGTACTTC	CSVSSGGQETQYF
TRBV12-3/TRBV12-4	few	TRBJ2-7	TRBD1	TGTGCCAGCAGTTTGGGACAGCGCTACTACGAGCAGTACTTC	CASSLGQRYYEQYF
TRBV3-1	.	TRBJ2-3	.	TGTGCCAGCAGCCAAGGGTTCGGGGAGAGGGACGGTACGCAGTATTTT	CASSQGFGERDGTQYF
TRBV2	once	TRBJ1-4	.	TGTGCCAGCATCCGTCAGTCAAATGAAAAACTGTTTTTT	CASIRQSNEKLFF
TRBV7-9	.	TRBJ2-5	.	TGTGCCAGCAGTCTAACAGGGAATCGTCAAGAGACCCAGTACTTC	CASSLTGNRQETQYF
TRBV2	few	TRBJ2-5	TRBD2	TGTGCCAGCAACCCGGCGGGAGGGTATTGGACCCAGTACTTC	CASNPAGGYWTQYF
TRBV15	.	TRBJ1-2	.	TGTGCCACCAGCAGAGCGGGGCAGAATGGCTACACCTTC	CATSRAGQNGYTF
TRBV6-1	few	TRBJ2-7	TRBD1	TGTGCCAGGAGGAGACAGGGGGCAAACGAGCAGTACTTC	CARRRQGANEQYF
TRBV25-1	.	TRBJ1-6	.	TGTGCCAGCAGTGATTACGACGGTATGGGTTCACCCCTCCACTTT	CASSDYDGMGSPLHF
TRBV27	.	TRBJ2-1	.	TGTGCCAGCAGTTTATCACTCGGGCCTCGGTTCTTC	CASSLSLGPRFF
TRBV14	.	TRBJ2-7	TRBD2	TGTGCCAGCAGCGTCTCCCGGGAGGGGCAGTACTTC	CASSVSREGQYF
TRBV28	few	TRBJ2-7	.	TGTGCCAGCAGTCCCACGACCTACGAGCAGTACTTC	CASSPTTYEQYF
TRBV5-1	few	TRBJ2-5	.	TGCGCCAGCAGCTTCCCGGGACAACTGTACCAAGAGACCCAGTACTTC	CASSFPGQLYQETQYF
TRBV10-3	few	TRBJ1-2	.	TGTGCCATCAGTGAGTCGATGAGTTACTATGGCTACACCTTC	CAISESMSYYGYTF
TRBV5-1	few	TRBJ2-5	.	TGCGCCAGCAGCTGGACTGGTGGCGGCCCAGAGACCCAGTACTTC	CASSWTGGGPETQYF
TRBV20-1	.	TRBJ2-7	.	TGCAGTGCTAGACAGTTTCGGGGGCCCTACGAGCAGTACTTC	CSARQFRGPYEQYF